One and the same sample provided the 26 T cell receptor beta chains below, sequenced in a study of cytomegalovirus exposure and HLA in healthy donors. With 60 Vbeta and 13 Jbeta primers, the PCR was carried out. Some clones are missing from TCRdb's copy, which holds only in-frame ones; the method was immunoSEQ multiplex PCR. This sample has over 100,000 clones, with 76% found just once. The sequenced sample was PBMCs. These receptors were obtained from a female donor in good health and CMV-seropositive.

This clone appeared a single time. The rearrangement joins TRBV2 to TRBJ2-7; possibly TRBD2 for D (6 bases). This CDR3 has 15 residues. The germline V gene encodes CDR1 SNHLY and CDR2 FYNNEI. The V gene lost 3 bases and the J gene lost 0 bases, with 12 bases spanning the gap. CDR3 DNA sequence: TGTGCCAGCAGTGATAGGAGGGGCGCCTCCTACGAGCAGTACTTC. Protein sequence: CASSDRRGASYEQYF.

This chain connects TRBV30 to TRBJ1-2, with D unresolved. Germline values: CDR1 GTSNPN, CDR2 SVGIG (reference sequence). V lost 0 bases and J lost 0, with 14 bases in between. The CDR3 is 16 residues long. The CDR3, as DNA: TGTGCCTGGAGTGTACAAGCCGCAGACTCTAACTATGGCTACACCTTC. Its protein product is CAWSVQAADSNYGYTF.

This clone was found a few times. This chain links TRBV2 with TRBJ1-2, with 7 positions matching TRBD1. Germline-derived CDR1 and CDR2 are SNHLY and FYNNEI. With V trimmed by 8 bases and J by 5 bases, 8 bases remained unmatched. This CDR3 contains 13 residues. CDR3 DNA sequence: TGTGCCAGCTATAAGGGGGCGGAATATGGCTACACCTTC. Translation: CASYKGAEYGYTF.

This chain joins TRBV6-6 and TRBJ1-2; no definite D call. This CDR3 spans 10 amino acids. Germline CDR1 is MNHNY and CDR2 is SVGAGI (reference sequence). Trimming cost V 3 bases and J 6 bases, with 2 bases left between them. The CDR3 nucleotides read TGTGCCAGCAGTTATAATGGCTACACCTTC. It codes for CASSYNGYTF.

The chain uses TRBV28 and TRBJ1-2; TRBD1 matches at 11 bases. The CDR3 loop spans 15 amino acids. The germline gives CDR1 MDHEN, CDR2 SYDVKM. V lost 3 bases to trimming and J lost 4 bases; unmatched junction nucleotides: 4. Written as DNA, the CDR3 is TGTGCCAGCAGTTTCGGGACAGGGGGAATCTATGGCTACACCTTC. Its translation: CASSFGTGGIYGYTF.

V usage is TRBV7-9 and J usage is TRBJ1-4; weak D call: TRBD1 (6 bases). Trimming stripped 5 bases from V and 7 bases from J, with 20 bases between. This CDR3 has 16 amino acids. CDR1 and CDR2 (germline): SEHNR, FQNEAQ (reference sequence). CDR3 in amino acids: CASSMGSGHPFEKLFF. In nucleotides, the CDR3 is TGTGCCAGCAGCATGGGCTCGGGACACCCATTTGAAAAACTGTTTTTT.

The chain couples TRBV7-3 to TRBJ2-7; 8 bases match TRBD1. Germline CDR1 SGHTA, CDR2 FQGTGA. Losses at the gene ends were 1 base for V and 6 bases for J; bases not matched to a gene: 2. This CDR3 contains 13 residues. CDR3 sequence reads: CASSLKGTGEQYF. DNA for the CDR3: TGTGCCAGCAGCTTAAAGGGGACAGGCGAGCAGTACTTC.

This sequence joins TRBV6-5 and TRBJ1-2, with no clear D. CDR1 and CDR2 from the germline V gene are MNHEY and SVGAGI. V lost 0 bases to trimming and J lost 0 bases, with 8 bases between them. There are 15 residues in the CDR3. The CDR3 region has the DNA TGTGCCAGCAGTTACTCGGCGGATTCTAACTATGGCTACACCTTC. As protein: CASSYSADSNYGYTF.

The V gene is TRBV7-9, the J gene TRBJ2-4, with 7 bases that match TRBD2. With V trimmed by 5 bases and J by 3 bases, 7 bases remained unmatched. Looked up from germline, CDR1 is SEHNR and CDR2 is FQNEAQ (reference sequence). The CDR3 is 15 amino acids. CDR3 in amino acids: CASSDRGGGKNIQYF. In DNA, the CDR3 is TGTGCCAGCAGCGACCGTGGGGGGGGCAAAAACATTCAGTACTTC.

This clone was picked up one time. This sequence joins TRBV7-3 and TRBJ1-2; 10 bases align to TRBD1. The CDR3 contains 13 residues. Looked up from germline, CDR1 is SGHTA and CDR2 is FQGTGA. After removal of 5 bases from V and 6 bases from J, the junction contained 3 bases not matched to a gene. The CDR3 nucleotides are TGTGCCAGCAGCCACGGGACAGGGGATGGCTACACCTTC. Translating it yields CASSHGTGDGYTF. Based on the CDR3 plus reference TRBV7-3 and TRBJ1-2, the full variable domain is GAGVSQTPSNKVTEKGKYVELRCDPISGHTALYWYRQSLGQGPEFLIYFQGTGAADDSGLPNDRFFAVRPEGSVSTLKIQRTERGDSAVYLCASSHGTGDGYTFGSGTRLTVV.

The chain employs TRBV6-5 and TRBJ2-1; TRBD1 agrees at 10 bases. The trim removed 8 bases at V and 5 bases at J, leaving 3 bases unmatched. The CDR3 totals 13 residues. CDR1 is MNHEY and CDR2 is SVGAGI in the germline V gene. CDR3 DNA: TGTGCCAGCGGGGACAGGGGCGACAATGAGCAGTTCTTC. Its protein is CASGDRGDNEQFF.

This clone showed up just a few times. The DNA of the CDR3 is TGTGCCAGCAGGGGGACTAGCGGCAACTCCTACGAGCAGTACTTC. Protein: CASRGTSGNSYEQYF. The chain couples TRBV6-5 to TRBJ2-7, with TRBD2 matching over 11 bases. The CDR3 length is 15 residues. Losses at the gene ends were 6 bases for V and 0 bases for J; bases not matched to a gene: 4. Germline V lookup: CDR1 MNHEY, CDR2 SVGAGI.

This clone was seen more than once but under ten times. The chain employs TRBV30 and TRBJ1-5; 7 nucleotides match TRBD1. CDR1 is GTSNPN and CDR2 is SVGIG in the germline V gene (reference sequence). The CDR3 is 14 amino acids. Trimming cost V 5 bases and J 5 bases; bases outside gene matches: 9. The CDR3 here is CAWQRGTEDQPQHF. In DNA, the CDR3 is TGTGCCTGGCAACGAGGGACAGAAGATCAGCCCCAGCATTTT.

The V and J genes are TRBV18 and TRBJ1-3; the D gene is possibly TRBD1 (6 bases). Per germline, CDR1 KGHSH and CDR2 LQKENI. Deletions cut 4 bases from V and 3 bases from J, with 16 bases between. CDR3 size: 16 residues. Here the CDR3 reads CASSRSGGDYGNTIYF. CDR3 DNA sequence: TGTGCCAGCTCACGGTCGGGGGGCGATTATGGAAACACCATATATTTT.

This chain links TRBV12-5 with TRBJ2-1; the D is unclear. The CDR3 has 12 residues. Per the germline V gene, CDR1 is LGHNT and CDR2 is FRNRAP. V lost 2 bases to trimming and J lost 6 bases, with 5 bases between them. CDR3: CASGLSLNEQFF. The CDR3 DNA is TGTGCTAGTGGTTTGTCCCTCAATGAGCAGTTCTTC.

The chain recombines TRBV30 with TRBJ2-4, with 7 positions matching TRBD1. Germline V CDR1 and CDR2: GTSNPN, SVGIG (reference sequence). V was pared by 4 bases and J by 5 bases, with 8 bases of the junction left unmatched. The CDR3 contains 14 residues. In DNA, the CDR3 is TGTGCCTGGACCCCAGGGGGTCCGGAAAACATTCAGTACTTC. Translated, it gives CAWTPGGPENIQYF.

This clone was seen a single time. The chain recombines TRBV7-3 with TRBJ2-1, with D possibly matching TRBD2 (6 bases). Deletions cut 8 bases from V and 8 bases from J, with 13 bases between. The V gene's germline CDR1 is SGHTA and CDR2 FQGTGA. CDR3 length: 12 residues. The CDR3 nucleotides read TGTGCCAGCGGACCAGGGAGGCATGAGCAGTTCTTC. Protein sequence: CASGPGRHEQFF.

This clone has a single count. The rearrangement uses TRBV6-6 and TRBJ2-1; 9 positions agree with TRBD2. Per germline, CDR1 MNHNY and CDR2 SVGAGI (reference sequence). With V trimmed by 10 bases and J by 7 bases, 8 bases remained unmatched. The CDR3 contains 13 residues. The CDR3: CATGREGLNEQFF. The CDR3 DNA follows: TGTGCCACAGGGCGGGAGGGCCTTAATGAGCAGTTCTTC.

The chain joins TRBV6-6 to TRBJ2-3, with D perhaps matching TRBD2 (6 bases). Germline CDR1 reads MNHNY; CDR2 reads SVGAGI (reference sequence). The CDR3 length is 15 residues. V shed 9 bases and J shed 6 bases, with 22 bases lying between them. The CDR3 loop is CASPPGVGMSDTQYF. The CDR3 DNA follows: TGTGCCAGTCCCCCGGGGGTGGGGATGTCGGATACGCAGTATTTT.

The V call is TRBV5-6, the J call TRBJ2-5, with a tentative D call TRBD1 (5 bases). The V and J ends lost 3 bases and 3 bases respectively, with 12 bases between them. The length of the CDR3 is 14 residues. The germline V gene encodes CDR1 SGHDT and CDR2 YYEEEE. The CDR3 DNA follows: TGTGCCAGCAGCTGGGTCGACAGAGAAGAGACCCAGTACTTC. Encoded protein: CASSWVDREETQYF.

The chain has TRBV7-3 and TRBJ2-4, with D possibly TRBD1 on 5 matching bases. The CDR3 has 14 residues. Germline V CDR1 and CDR2: SGHTA, FQGTGA. V gave up 3 bases and J gave up 6 bases, with 12 bases separating them. CDR3 sequence (DNA): TGTGCCAGCAGCTTGTCCGGGCAGGGAAACATTCAGTACTTC. Encoded protein: CASSLSGQGNIQYF. Together with reference TRBV7-3 and TRBJ2-4, the CDR3 gives the full variable domain: GAGVSQTPSNKVTEKGKYVELRCDPISGHTALYWYRQSLGQGPEFLIYFQGTGAADDSGLPNDRFFAVRPEGSVSTLKIQRTERGDSAVYLCASSLSGQGNIQYFGAGTRLSVL.

This clone was seen only a few times. This chain connects TRBV27 to TRBJ2-7, with 14 bases fitting TRBD2. Germline loops: CDR1 MNHEY, CDR2 SMNVEV (reference sequence). The CDR3 runs to 16 residues. V lost 10 bases, J lost 7 bases, and 15 bases stayed unmatched. CDR3 region: CAIKRSGLAGAKEQYF. Here the CDR3 DNA reads TGTGCCATCAAACGATCGGGACTAGCGGGAGCTAAAGAGCAGTACTTC.

The rearrangement uses TRBV5-4 and TRBJ2-3; no firm D call. The length of the CDR3 is 13 residues. Germline V gene lookup returns CDR1 SGHNT and CDR2 YYREEE (reference sequence). V lost 6 bases and J lost 1, with 9 bases in between. The CDR3 DNA is TGTGCCAGCAACAAGTTGGGCACAGATACGCAGTATTTT. It yields the protein CASNKLGTDTQYF.

The chain links TRBV6-6 to TRBJ2-5; 10 nucleotides agree with TRBD2. Germline CDR1 reads MNHNY; CDR2 reads SVGAGI (reference sequence). CDR3 size: 15 residues. Trimming cost V 5 bases and J 3 bases; bases outside gene matches: 6. CDR3 residues: CASSHPTSGKETQYF. The CDR3 coding sequence is TGTGCCAGCAGTCACCCTACTAGCGGGAAAGAGACCCAGTACTTC.

V and J are TRBV5-1 and TRBJ2-5; D is possibly TRBD1 (5 bases). The J call is doubtful: the DNA matches TRBJ2-7 better. CDR1 is SGHRS and CDR2 is YFSETQ in the germline V gene. The CDR3 has 14 amino acids. The CDR3 loop reads CASSFSGISYEQYF. In DNA form, the CDR3 reads TGCGCCAGCAGCTTCTCAGGGATCTCCTACGAGCAGTACTTC.

V is TRBV19 and J is TRBJ1-5; TRBD1 matches at 9 bases. Germline V gives CDR1 LNHDA, CDR2 SQIVND (reference sequence). V was clipped by 3 bases and J by 6 bases; unmatched bases: 12. This CDR3 region has 17 residues. The CDR3 bases are TGTGCCAGTAGTATTGGACAGGGGATGGGTGGTGCTCAGCCCCAGCATTTT. It specifies CASSIGQGMGGAQPQHF.